One TCR beta chain is described in this entry. The source of the sample is a study of CD8 T cells in Susac syndrome. RNA, at about 0.5 to 1 ug, was reverse transcribed with random hexamers. A multiplex approach, immunoSEQ multiplex PCR, amplified TCR beta CDR3 across 54 Vbeta and 13 Jbeta. TCRdb re-derived calls from the immunoSEQ multiplex PCR reads in MiXCR, one entry per CDR3 protein. The data contain about 180,000 distinct CDR3 sequences, 80% to 95% of them singletons. From germline, CDR1 is SGDLS and CDR2 YYNGEE. Losses at the gene ends were 0 bases for V and 7 bases for J; bases not matched to a gene: 4. The length of the CDR3 is 14 residues.

Material for sequencing was CD4+ T cells from PBMCs. The J gene is TRBJ1-2, the V gene TRBV9; 9 positions match TRBD1. This sequence originates from a human donor with multiple sclerosis. This CDR3 is CASSVDRGLAGYTF. The DNA for the CDR3 is TGTGCCAGCAGCGTAGACAGGGGGCTTGCTGGCTACACCTTC.